Below, 20 T cell receptor beta chains from the same sample are listed, as sequenced in a study of T cell changes during pregnancy in multiple sclerosis. Sequencing was performed with immunoSEQ multiplex PCR; in TCRdb, only in-frame clones are kept and a portion is missing. The profile covers approximately 44,000 clones, with less than 95% appearing a single time and 0.4% to 0.55% taken by the ten largest. The starting material was CD4+ T cells from peripheral blood mononuclear cells, obtained in the third trimester of pregnancy. The receptor set was obtained from a female donor with multiple sclerosis, enrolled in a pregnancy study.

The V and J genes are TRBV11-3 and TRBJ2-5; perhaps TRBD2 as D (5 bases). The CDR3 is 15 residues long. The germline V and J ends were trimmed by 5 bases and 2 bases, with 15 bases remaining between them. The germline V gene has CDR1 SGHNT and CDR2 YENEEA. The CDR3 loop reads CASSLRAVSQETQYF. As DNA, the CDR3 is TGTGCCAGCAGCCTGCGGGCTGTCAGTCAAGAGACCCAGTACTTC.

V is TRBV5-1 and J is TRBJ2-3; 8 bases map to TRBD2. This CDR3 is built from 14 residues. Germline V gene data show CDR1 as SGHRS and CDR2 as YFSETQ. The J segment lost 4 bases and the V segment lost 3 bases, leaving 4 bases of the junction unmatched. The CDR3 is CASSSGGEADTQYF. CDR3 DNA sequence: TGCGCCAGCAGCTCGGGAGGGGAGGCAGATACGCAGTATTTT. Using reference TRBV5-1 and TRBJ2-3 for the parts outside the CDR3, the full variable domain is KAGVTQTPRYLIKTRGQQVTLSCSPISGHRSVSWYQQTPGQGLQFLFEYFSETQRNKGNFPGRFSGRQFSNSRSEMNVSTLELGDSALYLCASSSGGEADTQYFGPGTRLTVL.

The rearrangement uses TRBV13 and TRBJ1-6, with 10 bases fitting TRBD1. The CDR3 has 15 residues. CDR1 and CDR2 from the germline V gene are PRHDT and FYEKMQ (reference sequence). V gave up 0 bases and J gave up 7 bases; unmatched junction bases: 0. The chain's CDR3 is CASSLGGQGNSPLHF. The CDR3 DNA reads as TGTGCCAGCAGCTTAGGGGGACAGGGGAATTCACCCCTCCACTTT. Based on the CDR3 plus reference TRBV13 and TRBJ1-6, the full variable domain is AAGVIQSPRHLIKEKRETATLKCYPIPRHDTVYWYQQGPGQDPQFLISFYEKMQSDKGSIPDRFSAQQFSDYHSELNMSSLELGDSALYFCASSLGGQGNSPLHFGNGTRLTVT.

This clone was found once. The V call is TRBV4-3, the J call TRBJ2-7; perhaps TRBD1 as D (5 bases). CDR3 length: 14 amino acids. Germline V gives CDR1 LGHNA, CDR2 YSLEER. Trimming stripped 2 bases from V and 3 bases from J, with 11 bases between. The CDR3 bases are TGCGCCAGCAGCCAACAGGACAACCACTACGAGCAGTACTTC. As protein: CASSQQDNHYEQYF.

The chain employs TRBV7-2 and TRBJ2-6, with D hard to call. The CDR3 covers 17 residues. Per the germline V gene, CDR1 is SGHTA and CDR2 is FQGNSA. V lost 5 bases to trimming and J lost 0 bases, with 14 bases between them. This CDR3 reads CASSPAIPSSGANVLTF. CDR3 nucleotides: TGTGCCAGCAGCCCCGCCATTCCCAGCTCTGGGGCCAACGTCCTGACTTTC.

This clone was counted a single time. The chain is built from TRBV5-4 and TRBJ2-3; 8 bases fit TRBD1. The CDR3 spans 17 residues. V lost 4 bases to trimming and J lost 4 bases; unmatched junction nucleotides: 14. CDR1 and CDR2 (germline): SGHNT, YYREEE (reference sequence). CDR3 DNA: TGTGCCAGCAGCCAAGGACAGGGTAGGTTAGGCGCAGATACGCAGTATTTT. Translating it yields CASSQGQGRLGADTQYF. The whole variable domain, remainder taken from reference TRBV5-4 and TRBJ2-3, is ETGVTQSPTHLIKTRGQQVTLRCSSQSGHNTVSWYQQALGQGPQFIFQYYREEENGRGNFPPRFSGLQFPNYSSELNVNALELDDSALYLCASSQGQGRLGADTQYFGPGTRLTVL.

This clone has only one observation. V is TRBV6-5 and J is TRBJ2-1, with TRBD1 matching 9 bases. Unmatched junction bases numbered 3, after V lost 0 bases and J lost 6 bases. The CDR3 runs to 15 residues. Germline CDR1 MNHEY, CDR2 SVGAGI. CDR3: CASSYSNRGLNEQFF. The CDR3 region has the DNA TGTGCCAGCAGTTACTCGAACAGGGGGCTCAATGAGCAGTTCTTC.

The V call is TRBV15, the J call TRBJ2-1, with 7 bases fitting TRBD1. V trimming: 0 bases; J trimming: 2 bases; junction bases outside the gene matches: 10. Germline lookup yields CDR1 LNHNV and CDR2 YYDKDF (reference sequence). CDR3 length: 18 residues. CDR3 sequence reads: CATSRETTGPAAYNEQFF. The CDR3, as DNA: TGTGCCACCAGCAGAGAGACGACAGGGCCCGCGGCCTACAATGAGCAGTTCTTC. Supplemented by reference TRBV15 and TRBJ2-1, the full variable domain reads DAMVIQNPRYQVTQFGKPVTLSCSQTLNHNVMYWYQQKSSQAPKLLFHYYDKDFNNEADTPDNFQSRRPNTSFCFLDIRSPGLGDTAMYLCATSRETTGPAAYNEQFFGPGTRLTVL.

The rearrangement uses TRBV6-5 and TRBJ2-7, with D possibly matching TRBD2 (5 bases). The germline V gene encodes CDR1 MNHEY and CDR2 SVGAGI. This CDR3 comprises 16 residues. V was pared by 2 bases and J by 0 bases, with 14 bases between. CDR3 in DNA: TGTGCCAGCAGTTACGCGTCGGGAACGAGCTCCTACGAGCAGTACTTC. Residues: CASSYASGTSSYEQYF.

The chain employs TRBV30 and TRBJ1-2; 9 bases are shared with TRBD1. This CDR3 comprises 14 residues. Germline-derived CDR1 and CDR2 are GTSNPN and SVGIG (reference sequence). The J segment lost 7 bases and the V segment lost 7 bases, leaving 13 bases of the junction unmatched. CDR3 coding DNA: TGTGCCTTTTCACCGGGACAGGGTTATCTTGGCTACACCTTC. Translating gives CAFSPGQGYLGYTF.

The chain has TRBV2 and TRBJ1-5; D perhaps matches TRBD1 (5 bases). This CDR3 has 14 residues. CDR1 is SNHLY and CDR2 is FYNNEI in the germline V gene. The V end was cut by 2 bases, the J end by 7 bases, with 12 bases between. In nucleotides, the CDR3 is TGTGCCAGCAGTGAATCCGGGGGACGACAGCCCCAGCATTTT. Translating it yields CASSESGGRQPQHF.

This clone was observed once. The rearrangement joins TRBV5-1 to TRBJ2-2; D remains unclear. The CDR3 is made up of 14 amino acids. V lost 3 bases and J lost 1, with 7 bases in between. Germline loops: CDR1 SGHRS, CDR2 YFSETQ. DNA of the CDR3: TGCGCCAGCAGCTCAGACTTGAACACCGGGGAGCTGTTTTTT. This gives the protein CASSSDLNTGELFF.

The chain joins TRBV10-3 to TRBJ2-3; 7 bases match TRBD1. With V trimmed by 3 bases and J by 1 base, 1 base remained unmatched. Germline V gene data show CDR1 as ENHRY and CDR2 as SYGVKD. The CDR3 is 14 amino acids. The CDR3 DNA reads TGTGCCATCAGTGACACAGGGGGCACAGATACGCAGTATTTT. Its protein is CAISDTGGTDTQYF.

The chain recombines TRBV5-3 with TRBJ2-1; 9 bases line up with TRBD2. Being an ORF, TRBV5-3 has a function that is uncertain. The V segment lost 0 bases and the J segment 7 bases; nucleotides outside the gene matches: 5. The CDR3 spans 15 residues. The CDR3 DNA reads as TGTGCCAGAAGCTTGGAGCGGGAGGTACGGAATGAGCAGTTCTTC. Translating gives CARSLEREVRNEQFF.

The genes are TRBV29-1 and TRBJ1-2; TRBD1 matches at 11 bases. CDR1 is SQVTM and CDR2 is ANQGSEA in the germline V gene. CDR3 length: 14 amino acids. The junction had 10 bases not matched to a gene; V was cut back by 7 bases and J by 6 bases. CDR3 loop: CSGLRDRGTDGYTF. CDR3 sequence (DNA): TGCAGCGGCCTCCGGGACAGGGGGACGGATGGCTACACCTTC.

Notes on this clone: Compared with germline, one end of the junction differs, possibly owing to a read error. The chain couples TRBV15 to TRBJ2-3; no clear D gene. CDR3 length equals 15 residues. Germline assignment: CDR1 LNHNV and CDR2 YYDKDF (reference sequence). This chain's CDR3 is CATRRGVSSTDTQYF. Here the CDR3 DNA reads TGTGCCACCAGAAGAGGTGTTTCTAGCACAGATACGCAGTATTTT. Filled out from reference TRBV15 and TRBJ2-3, the complete variable domain reads DAMVIQNPRYQVTQFGKPVTLSCSQTLNHNVMYWYQQKSSQAPKLLFHYYDKDFNNEADTPDNFQSRRPNTSFCFLDIRSPGLGDTAMYLCATRRGVSSTDTQYFGPGTRLTVL.

This chain links TRBV14 with TRBJ2-3, with D perhaps TRBD2 (5 bases). This CDR3 has 13 residues. The germline V and J ends were trimmed by 1 base and 4 bases, with 6 bases remaining between them. Germline V lookup: CDR1 SGHDN, CDR2 FVKESK. This chain's CDR3 is CASSQVGADTQYF. The CDR3, as DNA: TGTGCCAGCAGCCAAGTGGGAGCAGATACGCAGTATTTT.

The rearrangement joins TRBV19 to TRBJ1-5; TRBD1 matches 7 bases. The J segment lost 9 bases and the V segment lost 6 bases, leaving 20 bases of the junction unmatched. The CDR3 covers 17 residues. Germline-derived CDR1 and CDR2 are LNHDA and SQIVND (reference sequence). The CDR3 nucleotides read TGTGCCAGTAGGACCCTTTCCTCGGGACAGATTTTCATGCCCCAGCATTTT. Encoded protein: CASRTLSSGQIFMPQHF. Looking up the rest from reference TRBV19 and TRBJ1-5 gives the full variable domain: DGGITQSPKYLFRKEGQNVTLSCEQNLNHDAMYWYRQDPGQGLRLIYYSQIVNDFQKGDIAEGYSVSREKKESFPLTVTSAQKNPTAFYLCASRTLSSGQIFMPQHFGDGTRLSIL.

The chain couples TRBV15 to TRBJ2-2; possible D gene TRBD1, 7 bases. Germline CDR1 reads LNHNV; CDR2 reads YYDKDF (reference sequence). The CDR3 extends over 16 amino acids. Trimming removed 4 bases from V and 1 base from J, with 13 bases in between. CDR3 sequence reads: CATSTGGLENTGELFF. CDR3 nucleotides: TGTGCCACCAGCACAGGGGGACTGGAGAACACCGGGGAGCTGTTTTTT.

The V call is TRBV4-3, the J call TRBJ1-1; D is undetermined. With 1 base removed from V and 6 bases from J, the gap between germline ends came to 15 bases. The length of the CDR3 is 15 residues. Germline CDR1 and CDR2: LGHNA and YSLEER. The CDR3 region is CASSQVGAPGSEAFF. DNA of the CDR3: TGCGCCAGCAGCCAAGTTGGAGCGCCGGGGTCTGAAGCTTTCTTT.